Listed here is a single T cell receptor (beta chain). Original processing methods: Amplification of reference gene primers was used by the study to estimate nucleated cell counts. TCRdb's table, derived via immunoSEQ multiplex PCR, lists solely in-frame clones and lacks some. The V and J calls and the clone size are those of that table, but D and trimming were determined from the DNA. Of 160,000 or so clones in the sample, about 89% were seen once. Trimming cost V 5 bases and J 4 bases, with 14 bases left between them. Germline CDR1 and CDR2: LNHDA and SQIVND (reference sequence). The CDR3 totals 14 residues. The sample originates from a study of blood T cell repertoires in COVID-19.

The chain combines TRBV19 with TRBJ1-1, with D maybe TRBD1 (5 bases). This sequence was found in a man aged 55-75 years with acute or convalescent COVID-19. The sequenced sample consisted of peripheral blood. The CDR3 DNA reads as TGTGCCAGTAGTTTGGGGCCAGTTGGCACTGAAGCTTTCTTT. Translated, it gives CASSLGPVGTEAFF.